A selection of T cell receptor beta chains follows, all from one sample in a study of patients and donors after allogeneic stem cell transplantation. TCRdb analysed the RT-PCR reads with MiXCR anew, one entry per CDR3 protein. The sample has 400,000 to 450,000 distinct CDR3 sequences, 16% seen once. Sequencing was performed on blood, either unsorted or a sorted T cell fraction (not recorded which). These receptors all come from a human donor who was either an allogeneic HSCT recipient or a stem cell or donor lymphocyte infusion donor (not recorded which). It is not recorded whose cells these are; they may come from a transplant donor. CDR3s leave out the opening cysteine and the closing phenylalanine or tryptophan. A D gene is named only where the DNA matches it firmly.

j_call | v_call | d_call | cdr3_aa
TRBJ2-2 | TRBV24-1 | NA | ATSDPISIGGGELF
TRBJ2-3 | TRBV5-1 | NA | ASFPISTDTQY
TRBJ2-1 | TRBV4-1 | NA | ASSQDVGQRYNEQF
TRBJ2-1 | TRBV5-6 | NA | ASSFWGTAGWGYF
TRBJ2-7 | TRBV5-1 | TRBD1 | ASSLFQGAPYEQY
TRBJ2-5 | TRBV9 | TRBD2 | ASSPMGLAGGGETQY
TRBJ2-2 | TRBV5-6 | TRBD2 | ASSLRLAGGPGNTGELF
TRBJ2-4 | TRBV6-2/TRBV6-3 | NA | ASSWAGAQGIQY
TRBJ2-2 | TRBV11-2 | TRBD2 | ASSTTGTSGRNRGTGELF
TRBJ1-1 | TRBV12-3/TRBV12-4 | TRBD1 | ASSSGDSLEAF
TRBJ2-7 | TRBV30 | NA | AWSTGTYEQY
TRBJ2-7 | TRBV4-1 | NA | ASSLGARSQYEQY
TRBJ2-1 | TRBV7-9 | NA | ACSFGGWDEQF
TRBJ1-1 | TRBV10-3 | NA | AITGNRNTEAF
TRBJ1-1 | TRBV2 | NA | ASSEFWDGGTEAF
TRBJ1-1 | TRBV5-1 | TRBD1 | ASSLLGGLRRSTEAF
TRBJ2-3 | TRBV5-1 | TRBD2 | ASSLAAGRGSDTQY
TRBJ2-3 | TRBV11-2 | NA | ASSLGVTASDTQY
TRBJ1-5 | TRBV2 | NA | ASSLRDNSNQPQH
TRBJ1-5 | TRBV7-9 | NA | ASSLGWGYEEDQPQH
TRBJ1-5 | TRBV20-1 | TRBD1 | SAAMKGAGSNQPQH
TRBJ2-7 | TRBV15 | NA | ATSRDTRSYEQY
TRBJ1-4 | TRBV20-1 | TRBD1 | SAIGGTGGMSEKLF
TRBJ2-7 | TRBV11-2 | NA | ASSPSTGRYEQY
TRBJ2-7 | TRBV4-3 | NA | ASSRGVLDHEQY
TRBJ1-4 | TRBV7-2 | TRBD1 | ASSQGQGRGLF
TRBJ2-1 | TRBV4-3 | TRBD1 | ASSQVGTGGYNEQF
TRBJ1-2 | TRBV5-1 | NA | ASSSRTHRDSYT
TRBJ1-6 | TRBV6-1 | TRBD1 | ASSPEQGVGSYNSPLH
TRBJ1-1 | TRBV29-1 | NA | SVNKGDLNTEAF
TRBJ1-3 | TRBV12-3/TRBV12-4 | NA | ASSLPPLSGNTIY
TRBJ1-5 | TRBV19 | NA | ASSIAGSHRTQH
TRBJ2-3 | TRBV7-2 | NA | ASSLDASTDTQY
TRBJ1-6 | TRBV27 | NA | ASSFSNSPLH
TRBJ1-3 | TRBV7-9 | TRBD1 | ASSPDRGQGNTIY
TRBJ2-2 | TRBV5-5 | TRBD1 | ASRPRQGAGGELF
TRBJ2-3 | TRBV7-2 | NA | ASSSRPAADTQY
TRBJ1-2 | TRBV5-1 | NA | ASSVIPGGSYGYT
TRBJ2-1 | TRBV18 | NA | ASSPEAVAHEQF
TRBJ2-3 | TRBV9 | NA | ASRSRSTDTQY
TRBJ2-7 | TRBV2 | TRBD2 | ASSVAAGGGYEQY
TRBJ1-1 | TRBV11-2 | TRBD1 | ASSSTGMFEAF
TRBJ2-4 | TRBV20-1 | TRBD1 | SASRTGGFTKAKNIQY
TRBJ2-3 | TRBV24-1 | NA | ATSDLIGGAADTQY
TRBJ1-3 | TRBV5-6 | TRBD1 | ASSTPGQGKGNTIY
TRBJ2-3 | TRBV21-1 | NA | ASSKALPTRGDGTDTQY
TRBJ1-2 | TRBV10-3 | NA | AISESGQGDGYT
TRBJ1-2 | TRBV7-9 | TRBD1 | ASSPHRDRVRGYT
TRBJ1-2 | TRBV7-9 | NA | ASSLGYGGYT
TRBJ2-1 | TRBV12-3/TRBV12-4 | TRBD1 | ASRQRQGVVYEQF
TRBJ2-7 | TRBV6-6 | NA | ASSSRDTYEQY
TRBJ1-2 | TRBV25-1 | NA | ASSGGRLGYGYT
TRBJ2-7 | TRBV7-6 | TRBD2 | ASSFSTSGASYEQY